The sequence of this T cell receptor (beta chain) was determined in a study of cytomegalovirus exposure and HLA in healthy donors. In the study overall: The same platform was used for the 120 or so validation repertoires as for the 650 to 800 first-cohort repertoires, as reported in a later analysis.

This clone was seen once. What it binds is unknown. Overall study results and limits: The study put around 180 TCR beta chains on its list as cytomegalovirus-associated. A few CMV-associated chains proved CMV antigen-specific in vitro.

From the roughly 120-subject validation cohort, which was separate from the roughly 670-subject first cohort, the donors were drawn. Trimming cost V 4 bases and J 0 bases; bases outside gene matches: 12. CDR3 length equals 17 residues. The germline CDR1 and CDR2 sequences are MDHEN and SYDVKM. Sequencing was performed with immunoSEQ multiplex PCR; in TCRdb, only in-frame clones are kept and a portion is missing. The profile shows 200,000 to 250,000 clones, roughly 83% of them singletons. The TCR originated in a woman aged 18-35 years in good health and CMV-seronegative. The chain combines TRBV28 with TRBJ2-7, with 7 bases fitting TRBD1. Sequenced material: PBMCs. Here the CDR3 DNA reads TGTGCCAGCAGTTCCCCGGGACAGCTCTCACTCTCCTACGAGCAGTACTTC. This sequence encodes CASSSPGQLSLSYEQYF.